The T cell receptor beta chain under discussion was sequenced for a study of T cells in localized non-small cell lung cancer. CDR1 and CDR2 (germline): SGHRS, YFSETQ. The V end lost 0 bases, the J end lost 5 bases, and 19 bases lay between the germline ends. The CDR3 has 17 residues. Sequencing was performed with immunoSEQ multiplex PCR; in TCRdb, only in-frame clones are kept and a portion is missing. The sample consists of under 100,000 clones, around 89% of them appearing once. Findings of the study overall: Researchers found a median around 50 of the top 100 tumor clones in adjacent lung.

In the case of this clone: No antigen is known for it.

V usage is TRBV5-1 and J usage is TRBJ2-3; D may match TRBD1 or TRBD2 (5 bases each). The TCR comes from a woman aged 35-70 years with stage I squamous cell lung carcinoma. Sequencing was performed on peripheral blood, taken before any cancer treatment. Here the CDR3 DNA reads TGCGCCAGCAGCTTGGAAACCCTACGGGGCCTAGGAGATACGCAGTATTTT. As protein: CASSLETLRGLGDTQYF.